The clone carrying this TCR beta chain was picked up one time. Its target is unknown. The data belong to a study of cytomegalovirus exposure and HLA in healthy donors. Findings of the study overall: Excluded: some indistinguishable V segments such as TRBV6-2 and TRBV6-3.

This CDR3 region has 14 residues. Germline CDR1 MNHEY, CDR2 SVGAGI. V was pared by 6 bases and J by 7 bases, with 13 bases between. The PCR ran on 60 Vbeta and 13 Jbeta primers. Sequenced by immunoSEQ multiplex PCR; TCRdb stores in-frame clones only, minus some. The sample includes some 100,000 clones, 65% to 85% of them seen just once. What was sequenced was PBMCs. This sequence joins TRBV6-5 and TRBJ1-6; D is perhaps TRBD1 (5 bases). The clonotype was recovered from a man aged 45-60 years in good health and CMV-seronegative. The CDR3: CASRNGGFNSPLHF. CDR3 in DNA: TGTGCCAGCAGAAACGGGGGTTTCAATTCACCCCTCCACTTT.